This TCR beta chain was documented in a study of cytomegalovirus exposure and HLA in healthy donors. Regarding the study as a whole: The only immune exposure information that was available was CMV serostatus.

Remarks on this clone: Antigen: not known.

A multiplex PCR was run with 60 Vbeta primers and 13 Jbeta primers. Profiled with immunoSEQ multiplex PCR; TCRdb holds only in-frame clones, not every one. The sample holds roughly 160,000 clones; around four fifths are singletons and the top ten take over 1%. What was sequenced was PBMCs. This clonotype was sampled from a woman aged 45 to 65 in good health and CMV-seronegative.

The CDR3 DNA reads TGTGCCAGCAGCTTACCTAGCGGGGCAGTCTACAATGAGCAGTTCTTC. This codes for CASSLPSGAVYNEQFF. The rearrangement uses TRBV11-2 and TRBJ2-1, with 9 nucleotides matching TRBD2. The junction had 5 bases not matched to a gene; V was cut back by 2 bases and J by 3 bases. Per the germline V gene, CDR1 is SGHAT and CDR2 is FQNNGV. The CDR3 spans 16 residues. Supplemented by reference TRBV11-2 and TRBJ2-1, the full variable domain reads EAGVAQSPRYKIIEKRQSVAFWCNPISGHATLYWYQQILGQGPKLLIQFQNNGVVDDSQLPKDRFSAERLKGVDSTLKIQPAKLEDSAVYLCASSLPSGAVYNEQFFGPGTRLTVL.